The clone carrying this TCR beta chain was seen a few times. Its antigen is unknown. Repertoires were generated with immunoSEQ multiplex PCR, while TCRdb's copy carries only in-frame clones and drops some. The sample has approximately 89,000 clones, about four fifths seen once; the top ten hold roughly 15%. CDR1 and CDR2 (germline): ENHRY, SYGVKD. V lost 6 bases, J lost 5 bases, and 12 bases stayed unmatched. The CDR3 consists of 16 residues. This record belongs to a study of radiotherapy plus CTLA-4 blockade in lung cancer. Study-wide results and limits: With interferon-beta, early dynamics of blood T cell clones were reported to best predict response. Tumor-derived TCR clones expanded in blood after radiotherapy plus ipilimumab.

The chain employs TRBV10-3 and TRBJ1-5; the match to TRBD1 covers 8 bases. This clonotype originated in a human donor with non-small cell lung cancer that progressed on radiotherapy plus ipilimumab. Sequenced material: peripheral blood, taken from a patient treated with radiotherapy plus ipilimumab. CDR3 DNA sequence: TGTGCCATCAGCGAAGGGGGCACAGGGGGAGATCAGCCCCAGCATTTT. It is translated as CAISEGGTGGDQPQHF.